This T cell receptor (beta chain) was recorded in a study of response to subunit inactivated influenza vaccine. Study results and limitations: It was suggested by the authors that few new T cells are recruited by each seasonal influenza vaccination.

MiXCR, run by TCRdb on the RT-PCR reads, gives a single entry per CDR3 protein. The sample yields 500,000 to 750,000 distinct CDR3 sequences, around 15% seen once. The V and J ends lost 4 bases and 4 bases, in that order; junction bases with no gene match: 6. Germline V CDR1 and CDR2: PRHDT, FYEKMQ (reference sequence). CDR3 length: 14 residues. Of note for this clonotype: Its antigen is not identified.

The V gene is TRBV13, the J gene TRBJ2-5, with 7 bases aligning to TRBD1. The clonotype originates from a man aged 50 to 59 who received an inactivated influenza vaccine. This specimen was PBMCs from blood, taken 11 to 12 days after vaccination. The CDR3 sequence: CASSSWDRGETQYF. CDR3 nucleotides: TGTGCCAGCAGCTCCTGGGACAGAGGAGAGACCCAGTACTTC.